The 26 T cell receptor beta chains given below trace back to one sample, sequenced in a study of blood T cell dynamics during melanoma immunotherapy. Assay: immunoSEQ multiplex PCR; the TCRdb copy retains only in-frame clones and omits some. This sample has 10,000 or so clones, with around 90% found just once. Time point here: pre-treatment baseline. Specimen: blood, collected from a patient treated with checkpoint blockade. The receptors were gathered from a human donor with melanoma.

The rearrangement joins TRBV7-8 to TRBJ2-1, with D perhaps matching TRBD2 (7 bases). The length of the CDR3 is 16 residues. Trimming cost V 3 bases and J 4 bases, with 16 bases left between them. CDR1 and CDR2 (germline): SGHVS, FQNEAQ. CDR3 DNA sequence: TGTGCCAGCAGCTTGGGGGGGGCGGGTGGATACAATGAGCAGTTCTTC. Amino acids: CASSLGGAGGYNEQFF.

This chain connects TRBV7-9 to TRBJ1-5; D uncertain. CDR1 is SEHNR, CDR2 FQNEAQ, per germline (reference sequence). V was shortened by 5 bases and J by 4 bases, with 9 bases between the two germline ends. The CDR3 spans 13 residues. The CDR3 loop reads CASSRAGNQPQHF. The CDR3 DNA follows: TGTGCCAGCAGCCGGGCGGGAAATCAGCCCCAGCATTTT. Looking up the rest from reference TRBV7-9 and TRBJ1-5 gives the full variable domain: DTGVSQNPRHKITKRGQNVTFRCDPISEHNRLYWYRQTLGQGPEFLTYFQNEAQLEKSRLLSDRFSAERPKGSFSTLEIQRTEQGDSAMYLCASSRAGNQPQHFGDGTRLSIL.

The chain links TRBV5-1 to TRBJ2-3, with 7 bases fitting TRBD1. Germline CDR1 is SGHRS and CDR2 is YFSETQ. There are 14 residues in the CDR3. The V gene end was trimmed by 3 bases and the J gene end by 4 bases; junction bases not matched to a gene: 5. The CDR3: CASSSPQGADTQYF. CDR3 DNA sequence: TGCGCCAGCAGCTCCCCCCAGGGGGCAGATACGCAGTATTTT.

The V call is TRBV5-1, the J call TRBJ2-5; tentative D call: TRBD1 (6 bases). This CDR3 is 16 amino acids long. Trimming stripped 4 bases from V and 4 bases from J, with 20 bases between. Germline V gene data show CDR1 as SGHRS and CDR2 as YFSETQ. The CDR3 loop is CASSLGGQGGGETQYF. The DNA for the CDR3 is TGCGCCAGCAGCCTTGGGGGCCAGGGTGGTGGAGAGACCCAGTACTTC. Using reference TRBV5-1 and TRBJ2-5 for the parts outside the CDR3, the full variable domain is KAGVTQTPRYLIKTRGQQVTLSCSPISGHRSVSWYQQTPGQGLQFLFEYFSETQRNKGNFPGRFSGRQFSNSRSEMNVSTLELGDSALYLCASSLGGQGGGETQYFGPGTRLLVL.

The gene calls are TRBV5-6 and TRBJ2-7; TRBD1 matches at 7 bases. The V and J ends lost 4 bases and 3 bases, in that order; junction bases with no gene match: 4. The germline CDR1 and CDR2 sequences are SGHDT and YYEEEE. This CDR3 is built from 13 residues. The CDR3 is CASSHRDSYEQYF. In DNA form, the CDR3 reads TGTGCCAGCAGCCACCGGGACAGCTACGAGCAGTACTTC.

This chain links TRBV27 with TRBJ2-7, with 7 bases aligning to TRBD1. With V trimmed by 6 bases and J by 2 bases, 7 bases remained unmatched. The length of the CDR3 is 14 residues. Germline V gives CDR1 MNHEY, CDR2 SMNVEV (reference sequence). The CDR3 DNA is TGTGCCAGCAGCCCGGGACAGTCACCCTACGAGCAGTACTTC. It yields the protein CASSPGQSPYEQYF.

V usage is TRBV5-1 and J usage is TRBJ2-5, with D maybe TRBD2 (7 bases). Germline V gives CDR1 SGHRS, CDR2 YFSETQ. Trimming left V 0 bases short and J 3 bases short, with 9 bases between. The CDR3 totals 14 residues. The CDR3 nucleotides are TGCGCCAGCAGCTTGGAGGGGGGGAAAGAGACCCAGTACTTC. This translates into CASSLEGGKETQYF.

This clone has just one count. The V call is TRBV29-1, the J call TRBJ1-1, with no clear D. Trimming stripped 7 bases from V and 9 bases from J, with 18 bases between. This CDR3 is 12 amino acids long. Germline CDR1 is SQVTM and CDR2 is ANQGSEA. In DNA, the CDR3 is TGCAGCGGCTCGTTTAGATACTTTAAAGCTTTCTTT. Its translation is CSGSFRYFKAFF.

This chain joins TRBV30 and TRBJ2-5; D not resolved. CDR1 is GTSNPN and CDR2 is SVGIG in the germline V gene (reference sequence). V was pared by 5 bases and J by 5 bases, with 9 bases between. The CDR3 loop spans 11 amino acids. CDR3 amino acids: CAWDYWETQYF. The CDR3 DNA reads TGTGCCTGGGATTACTGGGAGACCCAGTACTTC.

The chain carries TRBV28 and TRBJ2-1; possible D gene TRBD1, 5 bases. The length of the CDR3 is 15 residues. Germline CDR1 reads MDHEN; CDR2 reads SYDVKM. Trimming removed 3 bases from V and 5 bases from J, with 14 bases in between. The CDR3 sequence is CASSFWGRADNEQFF. The DNA for the CDR3 is TGTGCCAGCAGTTTTTGGGGCCGGGCCGACAATGAGCAGTTCTTC.

This rearrangement joins TRBV30 to TRBJ1-2, with a possible D match to TRBD1 (5 bases). The germline V gene has CDR1 GTSNPN and CDR2 SVGIG (reference sequence). This CDR3 spans 13 amino acids. Trimming left V 2 bases short and J 2 bases short, with 9 bases between. CDR3 residues: CAWSPRGNYGYTF. The CDR3 bases are TGTGCCTGGAGTCCCCGGGGGAACTATGGCTACACCTTC. Filled out from reference TRBV30 and TRBJ1-2, the complete variable domain reads SQTIHQWPATLVQPVGSPLSLECTVEGTSNPNLYWYRQAAGRGLQLLFYSVGIGQISSEVPQNLSASRPQDRQFILSSKKLLLSDSGFYLCAWSPRGNYGYTFGSGTRLTVV.

This clone was found once. This sequence joins TRBV28 and TRBJ1-4; 12 bases line up with TRBD1. CDR3 length equals 12 residues. V trimming: 7 bases; J trimming: 14 bases; junction bases outside the gene matches: 5. In germline, CDR1 is MDHEN, CDR2 SYDVKM. DNA for the CDR3: TGTGCCAGCAAGGGACAGGGGGCCCGGCTGTTTTTT. It is translated as CASKGQGARLFF.

The genes are TRBV14 and TRBJ2-3, with D tentatively TRBD2 (5 bases). Germline V gene lookup returns CDR1 SGHDN and CDR2 FVKESK. V shed 4 bases and J shed 1 base, with 15 bases lying between them. This CDR3 has 16 amino acids. In nucleotides, the CDR3 is TGTGCCAGCAGCCCCCGGTCGGGGTCTGGCACAGATACGCAGTATTTT. Amino acids: CASSPRSGSGTDTQYF.

V usage is TRBV5-1 and J usage is TRBJ2-1; TRBD2 agrees at 9 bases. The CDR3 has 16 amino acids. Trimming cost V 5 bases and J 10 bases; bases outside gene matches: 16. Germline V gene sequence: CDR1 SGHRS, CDR2 YFSETQ. The CDR3 DNA sequence: TGCGCCAGCAGTACTCCATATGGGGGACTAGCAGAAGAGCAGTTCTTC. Translation gives CASSTPYGGLAEEQFF.

Regarding this clone: The junction departs from the called germline gene at one end, perhaps through a read error. The rearrangement joins TRBV18 to TRBJ2-5; perhaps D is TRBD1 or TRBD2 (5 bases each). This CDR3 contains 15 residues. Germline loops: CDR1 KGHSH, CDR2 LQKENI. The CDR3 nucleotides are TGTGCCAGCTCACCCGACGGGGACCTGGGAGAGGCCCAGTACTTC. It specifies CASSPDGDLGEAQYF.

The rearrangement joins TRBV23-1 to TRBJ2-7; TRBD1 matches at 10 bases. TRBV23-1 is designated an ORF whose function remains uncertain. With V trimmed by 0 bases and J by 9 bases, 23 bases remained unmatched. The CDR3 is 20 amino acids. The CDR3 loop reads CASSQSLPPFRDRGINAQYF. CDR3 DNA sequence: TGCGCCAGCAGTCAATCGTTGCCACCATTCCGGGACAGGGGTATCAACGCGCAGTACTTC.

The chain joins TRBV7-8 to TRBJ2-7; 15 positions match TRBD2. The V gene end was trimmed by 5 bases and the J gene end by 3 bases; junction bases not matched to a gene: 5. This CDR3 is 16 amino acids long. CDR1 is SGHVS and CDR2 is FQNEAQ in the germline V gene. The CDR3 loop reads CASSLMGLAGGYEQYF. Here the CDR3 DNA reads TGTGCCAGCAGCCTAATGGGACTAGCGGGAGGCTACGAGCAGTACTTC. The full variable domain, in which reference TRBV7-8 and TRBJ2-7 provide the parts outside the CDR3, is GAGVSQSPRYKVAKRGQDVALRCDPISGHVSLFWYQQALGQGPEFLTYFQNEAQLDKSGLPSDRFFAERPEGSVSTLKIQRTQQEDSAVYLCASSLMGLAGGYEQYFGPGTRLTVT.

This clone was picked up a small number of times. The V gene is TRBV18, the J gene TRBJ1-2; D gene unclear. Germline values: CDR1 KGHSH, CDR2 LQKENI. The CDR3 sequence is 15 residues long. V lost 3 bases and J 4 bases, leaving 15 bases between the germline ends. The CDR3 protein is CASSPRQMDSYGYTF. The CDR3 DNA reads as TGTGCCAGCTCACCGCGGCAGATGGATAGCTATGGCTACACCTTC.

This clone has only one observation. This CDR3 reads CASSQEAGRNQETQYF. The CDR3, as DNA: TGCGCCAGCAGCCAAGAGGCGGGGAGGAACCAAGAGACCCAGTACTTC. The rearrangement joins TRBV4-1 to TRBJ2-5, with D possibly matching TRBD2 (6 bases). Germline assignment: CDR1 MGHRA and CDR2 YSYEKL. This CDR3 comprises 16 residues. Trimming took 0 bases from V and 0 from J, leaving 11 bases between them.

The chain links TRBV11-3 to TRBJ2-7; D not certain. The length of the CDR3 is 14 residues. Germline lookup yields CDR1 SGHNT and CDR2 YENEEA. V was cut by 5 bases and J by 0 bases, with 11 bases left in between. The CDR3 sequence is CASSRYMDSYEQYF. As DNA, the CDR3 is TGTGCCAGCAGCCGCTACATGGACTCCTACGAGCAGTACTTC.

The chain carries TRBV28 and TRBJ2-7; D is perhaps TRBD2 (6 bases). The CDR3 covers 15 residues. Trimming shortened V by 7 bases and J by 0 bases, and 16 bases separated the two germline ends. The germline gives CDR1 MDHEN, CDR2 SYDVKM. The chain's CDR3 is CASTPGEDGSYEQYF. Written as DNA, the CDR3 is TGTGCCAGCACCCCTGGGGAGGACGGCTCCTACGAGCAGTACTTC.

The V gene is TRBV19, the J gene TRBJ1-1; D might be TRBD1 (5 bases). Looked up from germline, CDR1 is LNHDA and CDR2 is SQIVND (reference sequence). Between the trimmed V and J ends, which lost 3 bases and 10 bases, there was a span of 15 bases. The CDR3 consists of 13 residues. The CDR3, as DNA: TGTGCCAGTAGTATCCCAGGGCCGGGGGGAGCTTTCTTT. This codes for CASSIPGPGGAFF.

The gene calls are TRBV9 and TRBJ2-7; D uncertain. Trimming pared 0 bases from V and 2 bases from J, leaving 12 bases between. Germline loops: CDR1 SGDLS, CDR2 YYNGEE. This CDR3 is 15 amino acids long. CDR3 residues: CASSVVPGSTYEQYF. The CDR3 DNA is TGTGCCAGCAGCGTAGTCCCCGGGTCCACCTACGAGCAGTACTTC.

The V gene is TRBV10-3, the J gene TRBJ2-1; 10 bases fit TRBD1. The length of the CDR3 is 16 residues. V lost 0 bases to trimming and J lost 7 bases; unmatched junction nucleotides: 6. Per germline, CDR1 ENHRY and CDR2 SYGVKD. DNA for the CDR3: TGTGCCATCAGTGAGTCCGAGGGACAGGGGAGGAATGAGCAGTTCTTC. Translation: CAISESEGQGRNEQFF.

The rearrangement joins TRBV5-4 to TRBJ1-1; D is ambiguous. The germline gives CDR1 SGHNT, CDR2 YYREEE (reference sequence). This CDR3 comprises 12 residues. Trimming took 4 bases from V and 5 from J, leaving 9 bases between them. The chain's CDR3 is CASSMDWTEAFF. CDR3 nucleotides: TGTGCCAGCAGCATGGACTGGACTGAAGCTTTCTTT.

The genes are TRBV5-6 and TRBJ2-5; D may be TRBD1 or TRBD2 (6 bases each). The J call is doubtful: the DNA matches TRBJ2-7 better. Germline assignment: CDR1 SGHDT and CDR2 YYEEEE. This CDR3 spans 14 amino acids. CDR3 sequence (DNA): TGTGCCAGCAGCTCCTCCGGGGGCGGCTACGAGCAGTACTTC. Translating gives CASSSSGGGYEQYF.